These 16 T cell receptor beta chains share one sample of origin, sequenced in a study of siplizumab effects on memory and regulatory T cells. Generated by immunoSEQ multiplex PCR, the TCRdb table keeps only in-frame clones and is missing some. The table lists more than 85,000 clones, around 90% of them singletons. Sequencing was carried out using Tregs sorted from blood. These TCRs come from a human donor in good health.

The J gene is TRBJ1-2, the V gene TRBV21-1; no DNA check was done on the table's D call, TRBD1. TRBV21-1 is noted as a pseudogene. The CDR3 totals 12 residues. This CDR3 reads CASDSGSYGYTF. CDR3 sequence (DNA): TGTGCCAGCGACTCAGGGTCCTATGGCTACACCTTC.

This clone was seen a single time. The chain carries TRBV27 and TRBJ1-5; no clear D gene. There are 17 residues in the CDR3. Germline loops: CDR1 MNHEY, CDR2 SMNVEV (reference sequence). V lost 5 bases, J lost 2 bases, and 19 bases lay in between. CDR3 bases: TGTGCCAGCAGTCAACTGGGAGGTCCCGGGGGCAATCAGCCCCAGCATTTT. It translates to CASSQLGGPGGNQPQHF.

The V gene is TRBV7-9, the J gene TRBJ1-2, with 9 bases aligning to TRBD1. The CDR3 spans 15 residues. V trimming: 1 base; J trimming: 3 bases; junction bases outside the gene matches: 3. Germline V lookup: CDR1 SEHNR, CDR2 FQNEAQ (reference sequence). CDR3 sequence: CASSLVQGADYGYTF. For the CDR3, the DNA is TGTGCCAGCAGCTTAGTACAGGGGGCGGACTATGGCTACACCTTC.

The chain carries TRBV10-2 and TRBJ1-6, with TRBD1 identical over 7 bases. The CDR3 is 13 amino acids. V gave up 7 bases and J gave up 6 bases; unmatched junction bases: 3. Looked up from germline, CDR1 is WSHSY and CDR2 is SAAADI. The CDR3 DNA reads as TGCGCCAGCATAGACAGGGTTAATTCACCCCTCCACTTT. Translated, it gives CASIDRVNSPLHF.

The rearrangement uses TRBV11-2 and TRBJ2-5, with D possibly matching TRBD2 (6 bases). Germline values: CDR1 SGHAT, CDR2 FQNNGV. CDR3 length: 15 amino acids. V gave up 6 bases and J gave up 5 bases, with 19 bases separating them. CDR3 sequence: CASSVAGRGVETQYF. The CDR3, as DNA: TGTGCCAGCAGTGTAGCCGGGAGAGGTGTGGAGACCCAGTACTTC.

To note about this clone: One end of the junction is discordant with germline, which a read error may explain. The J gene is TRBJ2-2, the V gene TRBV15, with TRBD2 as a possible D gene (6 bases). Germline CDR1 and CDR2: LNHNV and YYDKDF (reference sequence). The CDR3 is 16 amino acids. The CDR3 coding sequence is TGTGCCACCAGCAGGACTAGTATGCGGAACTCCGGGGAGCTGTTTTTT. It specifies CATSRTSMRNSGELFF.

The chain links TRBV20-1 to TRBJ1-2; D is unclear. Trimming left V 5 bases short and J 4 bases short, with 8 bases between. CDR1 is DFQATT and CDR2 is SNEGSKA in the germline V gene (reference sequence). The CDR3 consists of 11 residues. CDR3 sequence: CSALPGYGYTF. CDR3 coding DNA: TGCAGTGCTTTGCCCGGCTATGGCTACACCTTC.

This sequence joins TRBV5-1 and TRBJ2-7; 8 bases line up with TRBD1. CDR1 and CDR2 from the germline V gene are SGHRS and YFSETQ. The J segment lost 7 bases and the V segment lost 4 bases, leaving 13 bases of the junction unmatched. The CDR3 length is 15 residues. The CDR3 DNA is TGCGCCAGCAGCCTCGCCGGACAGGGTAAAGGTGAGCAGTACTTC. It translates to CASSLAGQGKGEQYF.

The CDR3: CASSLAGTSGKSYTDTQYF. CDR3 nucleotide sequence: TGCGCCAGCAGCTTGGCCGGGACTAGCGGGAAGTCATACACAGATACGCAGTATTTT. The V call is TRBV5-1, the J call TRBJ2-3; 13 bases map to TRBD2. The J segment lost 2 bases and the V segment lost 0 bases, leaving 9 bases of the junction unmatched. The CDR3 loop spans 19 amino acids. Per germline, CDR1 SGHRS and CDR2 YFSETQ.

J is TRBJ2-1 and V is TRBV5-1; D unresolved. The CDR3 contains 19 residues. The V end lost 0 bases, the J end lost 0 bases, and 19 bases lay between the germline ends. CDR1 is SGHRS and CDR2 is YFSETQ in the germline V gene. CDR3 sequence reads: CASSLDVQNPINSYNEQFF. The CDR3 DNA reads TGCGCCAGCAGCTTGGACGTGCAAAACCCAATTAACTCCTACAATGAGCAGTTCTTC. Full variable domain (outside the CDR3, taken from reference TRBV5-1 and TRBJ2-1): KAGVTQTPRYLIKTRGQQVTLSCSPISGHRSVSWYQQTPGQGLQFLFEYFSETQRNKGNFPGRFSGRQFSNSRSEMNVSTLELGDSALYLCASSLDVQNPINSYNEQFFGPGTRLTVL.

This chain connects TRBV5-1 to TRBJ1-6; no clear D. The germline V and J ends were trimmed by 1 base and 9 bases, with 14 bases remaining between them. The CDR3 consists of 15 residues. The germline CDR1 and CDR2 sequences are SGHRS and YFSETQ. CDR3 region: CASSLTHEIGSPLHF. In DNA form, the CDR3 reads TGCGCCAGCAGCTTGACGCACGAGATAGGTTCACCCCTCCACTTT.

The rearrangement joins TRBV6-5 to TRBJ2-1, with 8 nucleotides matching TRBD1. The CDR3 has 14 amino acids. Germline V gives CDR1 MNHEY, CDR2 SVGAGI. V shed 7 bases and J 3 bases; nucleotides not matched to a gene: 5. CDR3: CASKMTGDYNEQFF. CDR3 bases: TGTGCCAGCAAAATGACAGGGGACTACAATGAGCAGTTCTTC.

This clone has just one count. The gene calls are TRBV19 and TRBJ1-3, with D tentatively TRBD1 (5 bases). Germline assignment: CDR1 LNHDA and CDR2 SQIVND (reference sequence). This CDR3 spans 14 amino acids. The V gene lost 5 bases and the J gene lost 0 bases, with 8 bases spanning the gap. The CDR3 reads CASSQGDSGNTIYF. CDR3 in DNA: TGTGCCAGTAGTCAAGGGGACTCTGGAAACACCATATATTTT.

The rearrangement joins TRBV5-1 to TRBJ2-5; D is perhaps TRBD1 (6 bases). CDR1 and CDR2 (germline): SGHRS, YFSETQ. V lost 0 bases and J lost 0, with 12 bases in between. This CDR3 has 16 amino acids. Here the CDR3 DNA reads TGCGCCAGCAGCTTGGCCGTAGGACAGTACCAAGAGACCCAGTACTTC. It specifies CASSLAVGQYQETQYF.

V gene TRBV6-6 combines with J gene TRBJ1-5; TRBD1 matches at 8 bases. The CDR3 extends over 14 amino acids. Germline values: CDR1 MNHNY, CDR2 SVGAGI (reference sequence). The V gene end was trimmed by 3 bases and the J gene end by 6 bases; junction bases not matched to a gene: 4. In DNA form, the CDR3 reads TGTGCCAGCAGTTATGGACAGGGAATTCAGCCCCAGCATTTT. Its translation: CASSYGQGIQPQHF.

This clone was detected a few times. CDR3 sequence reads: CASSLFGNTEAFF. The CDR3 nucleotides read TGTGCCAGCAGTTTGTTCGGGAACACTGAAGCTTTCTTT. The rearrangement uses TRBV28 and TRBJ1-1, with D unresolved. This CDR3 is built from 13 residues. Trimming pared 3 bases from V and 1 base from J, leaving 6 bases between. The germline V gene has CDR1 MDHEN and CDR2 SYDVKM.